The present entry profiles one T cell receptor (beta chain) with its context. Sorted subsets were amplified in replicate PCRs using about 200 ng DNA, approximately 30,000 T cell genomes. Clones were read by immunoSEQ multiplex PCR, and TCRdb kept only the in-frame ones, dropping some. The repertoire has more than 550,000 clones, roughly two thirds of them found once; the top ten carry less than 2%. This sample is part of a study of shared clonotypes between healthy human individuals. The CDR3 is made up of 15 amino acids. V was trimmed by 1 base and J by 2 bases, leaving 12 bases between them. Per germline, CDR1 SGHVS and CDR2 FQNEAQ.

This sequence originates from a woman younger than 45 in good health. Sequencing was done on a sample of memory CD4+ T cells sorted from blood. Regarding subset: CD45RA-negative fraction. The genes are TRBV7-8 and TRBJ2-7; D tentatively reads TRBD1 or TRBD2 (5 bases each). The CDR3 DNA is TGTGCCAGCAGCTTAGAACTCAGAGGGGCCTACGAGCAGTACTTC. Encoded protein: CASSLELRGAYEQYF.